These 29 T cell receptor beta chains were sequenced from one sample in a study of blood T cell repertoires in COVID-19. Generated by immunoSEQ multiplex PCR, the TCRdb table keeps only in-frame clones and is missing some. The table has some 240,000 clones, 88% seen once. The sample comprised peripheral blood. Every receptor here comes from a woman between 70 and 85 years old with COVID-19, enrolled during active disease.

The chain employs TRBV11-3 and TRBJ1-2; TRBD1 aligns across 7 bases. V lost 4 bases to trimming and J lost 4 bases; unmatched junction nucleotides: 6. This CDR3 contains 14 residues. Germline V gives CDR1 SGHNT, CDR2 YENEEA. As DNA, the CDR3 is TGTGCCAGCAGCTCCAGTCGACAGGGCTATGGCTACACCTTC. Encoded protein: CASSSSRQGYGYTF.

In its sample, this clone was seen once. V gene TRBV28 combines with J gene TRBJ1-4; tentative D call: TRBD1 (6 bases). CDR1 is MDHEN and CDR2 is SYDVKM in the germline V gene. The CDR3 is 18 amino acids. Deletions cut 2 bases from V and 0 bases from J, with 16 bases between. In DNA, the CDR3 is TGTGCCAGCAGTTTACCGATTGCAGGGGTCCCAACTAATGAAAAACTGTTTTTT. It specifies CASSLPIAGVPTNEKLFF.

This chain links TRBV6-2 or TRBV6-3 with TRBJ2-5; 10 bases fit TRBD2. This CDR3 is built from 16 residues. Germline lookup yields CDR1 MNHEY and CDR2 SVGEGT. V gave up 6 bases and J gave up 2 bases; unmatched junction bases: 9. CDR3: CASSRGTSATQETQYF. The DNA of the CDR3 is TGTGCCAGCAGCCGAGGGACTAGCGCTACACAAGAGACCCAGTACTTC.

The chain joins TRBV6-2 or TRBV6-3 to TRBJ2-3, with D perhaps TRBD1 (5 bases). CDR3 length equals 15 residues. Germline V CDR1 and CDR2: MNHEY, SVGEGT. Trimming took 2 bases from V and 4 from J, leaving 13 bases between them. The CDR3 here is CASSYPSQGADTQYF. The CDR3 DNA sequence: TGTGCCAGCAGTTACCCCTCCCAGGGTGCAGATACGCAGTATTTT.

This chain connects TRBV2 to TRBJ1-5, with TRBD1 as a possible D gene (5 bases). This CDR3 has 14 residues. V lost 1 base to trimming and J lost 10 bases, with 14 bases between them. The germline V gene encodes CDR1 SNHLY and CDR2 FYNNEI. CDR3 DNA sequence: TGTGCCAGCAGTGAAGGAAGGGGATCAAGCCCCCAGCATTTT. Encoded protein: CASSEGRGSSPQHF.

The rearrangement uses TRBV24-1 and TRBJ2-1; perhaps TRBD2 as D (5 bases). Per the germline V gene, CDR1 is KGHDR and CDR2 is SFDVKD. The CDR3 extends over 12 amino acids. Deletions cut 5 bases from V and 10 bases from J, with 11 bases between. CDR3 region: CATSGSSREQFF. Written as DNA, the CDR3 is TGTGCCACCAGTGGTTCTAGCCGCGAGCAGTTCTTC.

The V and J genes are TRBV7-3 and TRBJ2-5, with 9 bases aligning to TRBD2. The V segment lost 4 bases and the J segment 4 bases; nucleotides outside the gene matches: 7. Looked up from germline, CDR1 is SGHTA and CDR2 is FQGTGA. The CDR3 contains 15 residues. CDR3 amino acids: CASSSTATSGETQYF. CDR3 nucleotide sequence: TGTGCCAGCAGCTCTACCGCGACTAGCGGAGAGACCCAGTACTTC. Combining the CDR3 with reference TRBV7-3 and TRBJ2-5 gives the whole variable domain GAGVSQTPSNKVTEKGKYVELRCDPISGHTALYWYRQSLGQGPEFLIYFQGTGAADDSGLPNDRFFAVRPEGSVSTLKIQRTERGDSAVYLCASSSTATSGETQYFGPGTRLLVL.

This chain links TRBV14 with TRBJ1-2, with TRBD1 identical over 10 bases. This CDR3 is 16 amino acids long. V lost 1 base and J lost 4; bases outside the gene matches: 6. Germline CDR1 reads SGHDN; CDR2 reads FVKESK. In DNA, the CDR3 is TGTGCCAGCAGCCAAGCAGGGACAGGGGTCGGCTATGGCTACACCTTC. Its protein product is CASSQAGTGVGYGYTF.

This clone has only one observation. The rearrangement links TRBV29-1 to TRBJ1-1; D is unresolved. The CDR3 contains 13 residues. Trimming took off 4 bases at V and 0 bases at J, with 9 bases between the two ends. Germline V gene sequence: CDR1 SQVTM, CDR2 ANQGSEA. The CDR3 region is CSVGGQMNTEAFF. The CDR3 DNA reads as TGCAGCGTTGGTGGTCAGATGAACACTGAAGCTTTCTTT. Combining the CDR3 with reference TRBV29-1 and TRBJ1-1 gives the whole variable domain SAVISQKPSRDICQRGTSLTIQCQVDSQVTMMFWYRQQPGQSLTLIATANQGSEATYESGFVIDKFPISRPNLTFSTLTVSNMSPEDSSIYLCSVGGQMNTEAFFGQGTRLTVV.

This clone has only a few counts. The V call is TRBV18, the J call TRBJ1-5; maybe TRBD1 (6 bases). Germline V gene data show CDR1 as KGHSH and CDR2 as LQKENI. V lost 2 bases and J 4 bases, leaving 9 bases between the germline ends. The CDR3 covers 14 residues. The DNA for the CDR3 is TGTGCCAGCTCACCAATGAGGGGGAATCAGCCCCAGCATTTT. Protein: CASSPMRGNQPQHF.

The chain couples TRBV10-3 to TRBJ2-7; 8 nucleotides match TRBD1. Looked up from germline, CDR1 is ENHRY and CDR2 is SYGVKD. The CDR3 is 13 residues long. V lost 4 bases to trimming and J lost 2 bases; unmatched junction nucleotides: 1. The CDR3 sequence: CAISAGQAYEQYF. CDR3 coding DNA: TGTGCCATCAGTGCGGGACAGGCCTACGAGCAGTACTTC.

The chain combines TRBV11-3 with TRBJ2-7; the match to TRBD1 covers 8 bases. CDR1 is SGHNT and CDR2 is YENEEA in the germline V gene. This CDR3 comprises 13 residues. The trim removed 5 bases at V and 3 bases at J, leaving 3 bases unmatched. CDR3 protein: CASSLDRGYEQYF. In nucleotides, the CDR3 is TGTGCCAGCAGCCTCGACAGGGGCTACGAGCAGTACTTC.

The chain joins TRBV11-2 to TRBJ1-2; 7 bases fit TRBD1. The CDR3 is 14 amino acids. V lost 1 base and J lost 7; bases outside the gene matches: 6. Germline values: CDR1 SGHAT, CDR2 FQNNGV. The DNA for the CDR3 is TGTGCCAGCAGCTTAGGAACAGGGGCCCGTGGCTACACCTTC. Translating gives CASSLGTGARGYTF.

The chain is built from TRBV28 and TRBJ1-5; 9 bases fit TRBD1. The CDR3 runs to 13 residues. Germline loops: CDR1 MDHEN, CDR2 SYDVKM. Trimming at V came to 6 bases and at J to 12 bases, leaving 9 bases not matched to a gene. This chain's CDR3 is CASSSRDRVSQHF. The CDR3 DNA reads TGTGCCAGCAGCTCCCGGGACAGGGTTAGCCAGCATTTT. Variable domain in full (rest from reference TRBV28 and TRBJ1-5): DVKVTQSSRYLVKRTGEKVFLECVQDMDHENMFWYRQDPGLGLRLIYFSYDVKMKEKGDIPEGYSVSREKKERFSLILESASTNQTSMYLCASSSRDRVSQHFGDGTRLSIL.

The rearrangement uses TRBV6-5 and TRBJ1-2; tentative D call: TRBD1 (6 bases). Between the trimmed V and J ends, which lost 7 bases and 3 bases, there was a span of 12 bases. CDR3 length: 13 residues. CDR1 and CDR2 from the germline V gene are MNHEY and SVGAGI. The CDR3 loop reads CASTEKGDYGYTF. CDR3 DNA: TGTGCCAGCACCGAAAAGGGGGACTATGGCTACACCTTC.

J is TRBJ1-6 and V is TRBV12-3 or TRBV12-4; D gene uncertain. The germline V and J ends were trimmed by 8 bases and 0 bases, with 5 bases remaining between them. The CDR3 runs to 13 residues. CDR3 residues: CASSSSYNSPLHF. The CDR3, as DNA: TGTGCCAGCTCGAGCTCCTATAATTCACCCCTCCACTTT.

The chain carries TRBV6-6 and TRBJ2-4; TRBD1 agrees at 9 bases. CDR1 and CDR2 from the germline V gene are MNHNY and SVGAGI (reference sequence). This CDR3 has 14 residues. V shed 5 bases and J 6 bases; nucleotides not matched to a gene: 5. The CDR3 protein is CASSPRDRANIQYF. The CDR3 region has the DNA TGTGCCAGCAGTCCCCGGGACAGGGCAAACATTCAGTACTTC.

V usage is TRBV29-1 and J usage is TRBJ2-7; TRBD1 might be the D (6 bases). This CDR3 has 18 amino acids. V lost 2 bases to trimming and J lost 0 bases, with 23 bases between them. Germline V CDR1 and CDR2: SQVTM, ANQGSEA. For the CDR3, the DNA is TGCAGCGTTGAAATAAAGACAGGAGTACATTACAGCTCCTACGAGCAGTACTTC. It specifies CSVEIKTGVHYSSYEQYF.

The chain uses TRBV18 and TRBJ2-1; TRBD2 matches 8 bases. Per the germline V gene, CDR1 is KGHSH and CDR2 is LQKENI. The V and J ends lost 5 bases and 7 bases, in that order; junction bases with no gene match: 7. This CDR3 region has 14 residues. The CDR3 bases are TGTGCCAGCTCATCCAACGGGGGGGAGAATGAGCAGTTCTTC. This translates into CASSSNGGENEQFF.

DNA of the CDR3: TGTGCCAGCAGCTTAGACAGGGGAAGCAACTATGGCTACACCTTC. Protein sequence: CASSLDRGSNYGYTF. V gene TRBV7-2 combines with J gene TRBJ1-2; 7 positions agree with TRBD1. V was clipped by 1 base and J by 2 bases; unmatched bases: 4. There are 15 residues in the CDR3. CDR1 SGHTA and CDR2 FQGNSA come from the germline V gene. Full variable domain (outside the CDR3, taken from reference TRBV7-2 and TRBJ1-2): GAGVSQSPSNKVTEKGKDVELRCDPISGHTALYWYRQSLGQGLEFLIYFQGNSAPDKSGLPSDRFSAERTGGSVSTLTIQRTQQEDSAVYLCASSLDRGSNYGYTFGSGTRLTVV.

The CDR3 here is CASSFSTTDGNTIYF. In DNA form, the CDR3 reads TGTGCCAGCAGCTTTTCTACCACAGACGGAAACACCATATATTTT. The chain carries TRBV11-2 and TRBJ1-3; unclear D gene. The CDR3 contains 15 residues. The germline V gene has CDR1 SGHAT and CDR2 FQNNGV. The V and J ends lost 3 bases and 4 bases respectively, with 13 bases between them.

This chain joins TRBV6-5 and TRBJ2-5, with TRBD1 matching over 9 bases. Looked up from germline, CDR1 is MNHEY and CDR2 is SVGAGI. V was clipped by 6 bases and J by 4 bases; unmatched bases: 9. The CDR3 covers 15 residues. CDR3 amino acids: CASRLDRGGGETQYF. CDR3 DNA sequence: TGTGCCAGCAGATTGGACAGGGGTGGGGGAGAGACCCAGTACTTC.

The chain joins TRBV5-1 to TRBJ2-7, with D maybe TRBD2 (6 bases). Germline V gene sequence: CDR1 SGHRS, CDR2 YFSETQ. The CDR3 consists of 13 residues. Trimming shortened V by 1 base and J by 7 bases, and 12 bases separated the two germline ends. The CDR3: CASSLFSGWEQYF. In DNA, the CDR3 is TGCGCCAGCAGCTTGTTTAGCGGTTGGGAGCAGTACTTC.

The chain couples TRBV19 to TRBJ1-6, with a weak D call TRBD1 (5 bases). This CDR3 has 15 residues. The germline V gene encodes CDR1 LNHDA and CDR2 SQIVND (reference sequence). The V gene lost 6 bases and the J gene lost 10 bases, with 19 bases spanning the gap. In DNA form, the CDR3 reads TGTGCCAGTAGCAAAACCGGGACTAACGCCTCACCCCTCCACTTT. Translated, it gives CASSKTGTNASPLHF. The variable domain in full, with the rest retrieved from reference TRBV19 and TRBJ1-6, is DGGITQSPKYLFRKEGQNVTLSCEQNLNHDAMYWYRQDPGQGLRLIYYSQIVNDFQKGDIAEGYSVSREKKESFPLTVTSAQKNPTAFYLCASSKTGTNASPLHFGNGTRLTVT.

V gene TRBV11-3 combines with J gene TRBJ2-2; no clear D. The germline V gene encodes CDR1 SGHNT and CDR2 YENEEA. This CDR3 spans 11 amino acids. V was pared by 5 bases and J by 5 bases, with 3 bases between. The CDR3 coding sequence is TGTGCCAGCAGCCGGACCGGGGAGCTGTTTTTT. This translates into CASSRTGELFF.

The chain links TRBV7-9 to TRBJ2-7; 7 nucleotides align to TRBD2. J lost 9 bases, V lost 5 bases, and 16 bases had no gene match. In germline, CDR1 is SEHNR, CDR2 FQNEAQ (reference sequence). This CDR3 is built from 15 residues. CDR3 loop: CASSASGTKPLRQYF. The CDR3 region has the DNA TGTGCCAGCAGCGCGTCCGGGACTAAGCCGTTGAGGCAGTACTTC.

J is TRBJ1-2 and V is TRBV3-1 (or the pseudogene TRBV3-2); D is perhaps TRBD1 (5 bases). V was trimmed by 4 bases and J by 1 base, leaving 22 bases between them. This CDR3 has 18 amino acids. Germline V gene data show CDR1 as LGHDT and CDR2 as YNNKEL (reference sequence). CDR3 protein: CASSLGRRSGFDNYGYTF. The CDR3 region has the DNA TGTGCCAGCAGCCTAGGTCGACGGTCAGGGTTCGATAACTATGGCTACACCTTC.

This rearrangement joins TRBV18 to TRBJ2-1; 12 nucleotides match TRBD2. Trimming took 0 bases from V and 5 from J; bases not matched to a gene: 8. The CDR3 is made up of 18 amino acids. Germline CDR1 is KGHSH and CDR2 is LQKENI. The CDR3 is CASSPPLLTSGRHNEQFF. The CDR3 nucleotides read TGTGCCAGCTCACCACCGCTCCTGACTAGCGGGAGACACAATGAGCAGTTCTTC.

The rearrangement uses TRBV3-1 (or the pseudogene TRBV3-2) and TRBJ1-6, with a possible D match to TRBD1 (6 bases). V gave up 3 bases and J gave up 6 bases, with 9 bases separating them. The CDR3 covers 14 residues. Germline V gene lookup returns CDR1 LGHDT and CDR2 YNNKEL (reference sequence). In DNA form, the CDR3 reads TGTGCCAGCAGCCAGGGGGCTGGTAATTCACCCCTCCACTTT. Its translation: CASSQGAGNSPLHF.